These T cell receptor beta chains were read from a single sample in a study of regulatory T cells in long-lasting Graves disease. Using its own MiXCR run on the multiplex PCR reads, TCRdb lists one record per CDR3 protein. The table has about 220,000 distinct CDR3 sequences, around 20% seen once. Sample: peripheral blood mononuclear cells (PBMCs), taken at new diagnosis, from a patient treated with antithyroid drugs. The receptors here all came from a female donor with Graves disease. Each CDR3 is given with its conserved first and last residue. A D gene is named only where the DNA matches it firmly. Size tells how often a clone was seen (once, few, many) or the class of an expanded clone, and some rows leave it out.

.	TRBV12-3/TRBV12-4	many	TRBJ1-1	TGTGCCGGCAGCTCCGACCTGGGCAATTCTATGAACACTGAAGCTTTCTTT	CAGSSDLGNSMNTEAFF
TRBD2	TRBV11-3	once	TRBJ2-1	TGTGCCAGCAGCGTGGAGGGTATAGCGGGGGGTTACAATGAGCAGTTCTTC	CASSVEGIAGGYNEQFF
.	TRBV2	many	TRBJ2-5	TGTGCCAGCAGCGCCAAGGGGACCCAGTACTTC	CASSAKGTQYF
.	TRBV7-2	.	TRBJ1-1	TGTGCCAGCAGCTCACAGAGCTCCACTGAAGCTTTCTTT	CASSSQSSTEAFF
TRBD1	TRBV28	few	TRBJ2-5	TGTGCCAGCAGTCGGACAGGGGGCGCGGGGGAGACCCAGTACTTC	CASSRTGGAGETQYF
.	TRBV10-3	.	TRBJ2-6	TGTGCCATCACCTCGGGTCTAATGGGCTCTGGGGCCAACGTCCTGACTTTC	CAITSGLMGSGANVLTF
TRBD1	TRBV3-1	many	TRBJ1-1	TGTGCCAGCAGCCACGGGACAGCCAACATGAACACTGAAGCTTTCTTT	CASSHGTANMNTEAFF
TRBD2	TRBV11-2	many	TRBJ2-1	TGTGCCAGCAGTTTCGGCCTAGCGGCATACAATGAGCAGTTCTTC	CASSFGLAAYNEQFF
.	TRBV18	many	TRBJ1-5	TGTGCCACCGGGGACTCGGACAGCAATCAGCCCCAGCATTTT	CATGDSDSNQPQHF
TRBD1	TRBV27	many	TRBJ1-5	TGTGCCAGCAGTTTAAGACAGGGGAGGCAGCCCCAGCATTTT	CASSLRQGRQPQHF
.	TRBV30	many	TRBJ1-2	TGTGCCCGAACCCGTCAGGGGAGCTATGGCTACACCTTC	CARTRQGSYGYTF
TRBD2	TRBV4-1	many	TRBJ2-5	TGCGCCAGCAGCCAAGATGGACTAGCGGGAGGGTATGCAGAGACCCAGTACTTC	CASSQDGLAGGYAETQYF
.	TRBV10-3	many	TRBJ2-6	TGTGCCATCATGGTGAGAGTGGACAGCAGCTCTGGGGCCAACGTCCTGACTTTC	CAIMVRVDSSSGANVLTF
.	TRBV7-2	.	TRBJ2-3	TGTGCCAGCAGCTCAACCCCCCTAACGGATACGCAGTATTTT	CASSSTPLTDTQYF
TRBD2	TRBV7-9	.	TRBJ2-1	TGTGCCAGCAGCTTCCGGCGGGAGGGCCAAAATGAGCAGTTCTTC	CASSFRREGQNEQFF
TRBD2	TRBV7-9	many	TRBJ2-1	TGTGCCAGCAGCCCTTGGGCTAGCGGGAGTATTCGCAATGAGCAGTTCTTC	CASSPWASGSIRNEQFF
.	TRBV12-3/TRBV12-4	many	TRBJ2-3	TGTGCCAGCAGTTTTAGGACCGAAGGGCGGGATACGCAGTATTTT	CASSFRTEGRDTQYF
.	TRBV3-1	many	TRBJ2-3	TGTGCCAGCAGCCGGGACCGAGAGGGGGCAGATACGCAGTATTTT	CASSRDREGADTQYF
.	TRBV10-2	many	TRBJ2-2	TGCGCCAGCAGTGAGAACTTAAACACCGGGGAGCTGTTTTTT	CASSENLNTGELFF
.	TRBV25-1	many	TRBJ2-1	TGTGCCAGCAGTGACCCGGGGGCAAGCTACAATGAGCAGTTCTTC	CASSDPGASYNEQFF
.	TRBV19	.	TRBJ2-7	TGTGCCAGTAGTACGGCAGGGCGTTCCTACGAGCAGTACTTC	CASSTAGRSYEQYF
TRBD1	TRBV2	.	TRBJ1-6	TGTGCCAGCAGTGAAGCGGGACAGAGTAATTCACCCCTCCACTTT	CASSEAGQSNSPLHF
.	TRBV28	many	TRBJ1-4	TGTGCCAGCAGTTTACAGGGGAGAGAAAAACTGTTTTTT	CASSLQGREKLFF
.	TRBV4-1	few	TRBJ2-5	TGCGCCAGCAGCCAAGGGGTAGCGGAAGAGACCCAGTACTTC	CASSQGVAEETQYF
TRBD1	TRBV12-3/TRBV12-4	many	TRBJ2-1	TGTGCCAGCAGAACTCCCGGGACAGGGACATACAATGAGCAGTTCTTC	CASRTPGTGTYNEQFF
.	TRBV24-1	many	TRBJ1-4	TGTGCCACCAGTGACCCTACAGAGAATGAAAAACTGTTTTTT	CATSDPTENEKLFF
.	TRBV30	few	TRBJ2-2	TGTGCCTGGAGTGTAAGTGACACCGGGGAGCTGTTTTTT	CAWSVSDTGELFF
TRBD1	TRBV5-6	.	TRBJ1-1	TGTGCCAGCAGCTTGGGGGGGACAGGAGGAAAAGCTTTCTTT	CASSLGGTGGKAFF
TRBD1	TRBV10-3	few	TRBJ2-6	TGTGCCACGGGGACAGGTGGAGAGTCTGGGGCCAACGTCCTGACTTTC	CATGTGGESGANVLTF
.	TRBV6-5	many	TRBJ2-1	TGTGCCAGCAGTTACTCGAGATGGAATGAGCAGTTCTTC	CASSYSRWNEQFF
TRBD1	TRBV19	many	TRBJ1-1	TGTGCCAGTAGTCGACAGGGCTTGGGCACTGAAGCTTTCTTT	CASSRQGLGTEAFF
.	TRBV7-2	many	TRBJ2-7	TGTGCCAGCAGCTTAGATCGAGCGGGCGGAACCGAGCAGTACTTC	CASSLDRAGGTEQYF
.	TRBV20-1	many	TRBJ1-2	TGCAGTGCTAGAGCCGAACCCCAACAGGGCTACACCTTC	CSARAEPQQGYTF
.	TRBV15	.	TRBJ2-7	TGTGCCACCAGTGGGGCAGGCAATGGGAACGAGCAGTACTTC	CATSGAGNGNEQYF
TRBD2	TRBV2	many	TRBJ2-3	TGTGCCAGCAGCCCGACTAGCCTCACAGATACGCAGTATTTT	CASSPTSLTDTQYF
TRBD1	TRBV20-1	many	TRBJ2-7	TGCAGTGCTAGAGAGTTACAGGGGCGCTCCTACGAGCAGTACTTC	CSARELQGRSYEQYF
.	TRBV28	.	TRBJ2-7	TGTGCCAGCAGTTGGAGCTCCTACGAGCAGTACTTC	CASSWSSYEQYF
.	TRBV20-1	.	TRBJ1-2	TGCAGTGCTAGCCTACTAGGGACAAAAACTAACTATGGCTACACCTTC	CSASLLGTKTNYGYTF
TRBD2	TRBV4-2	many	TRBJ2-1	TGTGCCAGCAGCCCACGGACTAGCGGGAACTACAATGAGCAGTTCTTC	CASSPRTSGNYNEQFF
.	TRBV7-2	many	TRBJ2-2	TGTGCCAGCAGCTTTCTTCCTACCGGGGAGCTGTTTTTT	CASSFLPTGELFF
.	TRBV5-1	.	TRBJ2-1	TGCGCCAGCAGCTTGTCAAGCACCGACAATGAGCAGTTCTTC	CASSLSSTDNEQFF
.	TRBV27	many	TRBJ2-1	TGTGCCAGCAGCCAGGGGTCCCACGCCTACAATGAGCAGTTCTTC	CASSQGSHAYNEQFF
TRBD1	TRBV19	.	TRBJ1-1	TGTGCCAGTAGTGTCCCCCCCCGTCGAGGACAGGGGAACGGTGAAGCTTTCTTT	CASSVPPRRGQGNGEAFF
.	TRBV9	many	TRBJ2-7	TGTGCCAGCAACGAGGGCGCGGCGAAGGACGAGCAGTACTTC	CASNEGAAKDEQYF
TRBD2	TRBV2	many	TRBJ2-5	TGTGCCAGCAGTGGTCGACTAGCGGGAGAAGAGACCCAGTACTTC	CASSGRLAGEETQYF
.	TRBV19	.	TRBJ1-2	TGTGCCAGTAGGGGACACGGAGAAGCTGGCTACACCTTC	CASRGHGEAGYTF
.	TRBV12-3/TRBV12-4	many	TRBJ2-7	TGTGCCAGCAGGGTGACAGCGGCCTACGAGCAGTACTTC	CASRVTAAYEQYF
.	TRBV29-1	many	TRBJ1-3	TGCAGCGTTGCACCGGACACGAACTCTGGAAACACCATATATTTT	CSVAPDTNSGNTIYF
TRBD2	TRBV4-1	.	TRBJ2-3	TGCGCCAGCAGCCTCACTAGCGGGAGGGCCGCGGGTACAGATACGCAGTATTTT	CASSLTSGRAAGTDTQYF